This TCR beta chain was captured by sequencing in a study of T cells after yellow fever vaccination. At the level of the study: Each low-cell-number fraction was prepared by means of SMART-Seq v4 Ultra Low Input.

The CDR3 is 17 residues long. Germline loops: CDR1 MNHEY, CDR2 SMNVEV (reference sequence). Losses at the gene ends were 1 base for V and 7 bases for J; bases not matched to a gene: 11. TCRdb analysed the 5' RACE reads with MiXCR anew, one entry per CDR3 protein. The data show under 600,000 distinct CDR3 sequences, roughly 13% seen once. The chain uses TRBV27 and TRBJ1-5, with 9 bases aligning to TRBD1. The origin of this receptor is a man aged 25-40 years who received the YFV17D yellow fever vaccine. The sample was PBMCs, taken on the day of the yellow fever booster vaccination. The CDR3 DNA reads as TGTGCCAGCAGTTTATGGGGTGGGGGACAGGGATGGCAGCCCCAGCATTTT. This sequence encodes CASSLWGGGQGWQPQHF.